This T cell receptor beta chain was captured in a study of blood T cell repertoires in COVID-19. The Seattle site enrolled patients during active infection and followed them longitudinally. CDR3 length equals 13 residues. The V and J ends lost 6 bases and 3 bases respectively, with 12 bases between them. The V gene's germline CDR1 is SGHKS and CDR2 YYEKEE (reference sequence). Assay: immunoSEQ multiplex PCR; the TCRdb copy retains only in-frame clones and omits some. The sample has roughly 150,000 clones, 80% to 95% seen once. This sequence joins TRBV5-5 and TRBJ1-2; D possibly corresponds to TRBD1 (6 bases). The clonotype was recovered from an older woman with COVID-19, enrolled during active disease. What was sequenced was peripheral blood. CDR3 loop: CASMVQGDYGYTF. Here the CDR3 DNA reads TGTGCCAGCATGGTACAGGGTGACTATGGCTACACCTTC.